This entry concerns a single T cell receptor beta chain. This record belongs to a study of blood T cell repertoires in COVID-19. Across the whole study: Italy, Spain and the United States were the sources of the convalescent and acute COVID-19 samples. PBMCs, B-cell-depleted T cells, or T cells were the source of the cDNA or gDNA that made up the material.

Authors' processing steps: From reference gene primer amplification, estimates of nucleated cell counts were derived. Sequencing used immunoSEQ multiplex PCR; TCRdb keeps in-frame clones, though not all of them. That table gives V, J and clone size, and the DNA gave D and trimming. Altogether about 140,000 clones are present, approximately 78% being singletons, with the ten largest covering roughly 3.9%. Trimming took 4 bases from V and 4 from J; bases not matched to a gene: 3. The CDR3 is 13 residues long. The germline gives CDR1 SGHDN, CDR2 FVKESK. The chain combines TRBV14 with TRBJ2-5, with TRBD2 identical over 7 bases. The sequencing sample was made of peripheral blood. This TCR was recovered from a woman older than 75 with acute or convalescent COVID-19. The CDR3 region is CASSPWEGETQYF. The CDR3 DNA reads as TGTGCCAGCAGCCCCTGGGAGGGAGAGACCCAGTACTTC.